This entry lists 24 T cell receptor beta chains sequenced from one sample in a study of cytomegalovirus exposure and HLA in healthy donors. Assay used: immunoSEQ multiplex PCR; TCRdb lists only in-frame clones, some missing. There are a few hundred thousand clones in the sample; roughly 88% occur only once, and 11% to 15% lies in the top ten. Input material: PBMCs. The receptors shown here come from a woman aged 25-40 years in good health and CMV-seropositive.

This sequence joins TRBV9 and TRBJ2-5; no clear D gene. V lost 3 bases and J lost 1, with 10 bases in between. The CDR3 consists of 14 residues. CDR1 SGDLS and CDR2 YYNGEE come from the germline V gene. The CDR3 nucleotides are TGTGCCAGCAGCGGGCCACGGACCCAAGAGACCCAGTACTTC. It encodes CASSGPRTQETQYF.

V gene TRBV5-1 combines with J gene TRBJ2-7; D is unclear. V was pared by 1 base and J by 7 bases, with 12 bases between. In germline, CDR1 is SGHRS, CDR2 YFSETQ. The CDR3 is made up of 13 amino acids. The CDR3 region is CASSLSPRSEQYF. The CDR3 DNA reads TGCGCCAGCAGCTTGTCCCCAAGGAGTGAGCAGTACTTC.

The V gene is TRBV30, the J gene TRBJ1-2; 8 bases map to TRBD1. Germline V gives CDR1 GTSNPN, CDR2 SVGIG (reference sequence). With V trimmed by 2 bases and J by 7 bases, 6 bases remained unmatched. This CDR3 has 13 amino acids. For the CDR3, the DNA is TGTGCCTGGAGTTCACAGGGGGGAGGTGGCTACACCTTC. The encoded protein is CAWSSQGGGGYTF.

The chain combines TRBV13 with TRBJ1-2; D is undetermined. Trimming took off 0 bases at V and 3 bases at J, with 11 bases between the two ends. There are 15 residues in the CDR3. Per the germline V gene, CDR1 is PRHDT and CDR2 is FYEKMQ (reference sequence). CDR3 sequence: CASSLGPGQDYGYTF. Here the CDR3 DNA reads TGTGCCAGCAGCTTAGGTCCAGGTCAGGACTATGGCTACACCTTC. The variable domain in full, with the rest retrieved from reference TRBV13 and TRBJ1-2, is AAGVIQSPRHLIKEKRETATLKCYPIPRHDTVYWYQQGPGQDPQFLISFYEKMQSDKGSIPDRFSAQQFSDYHSELNMSSLELGDSALYFCASSLGPGQDYGYTFGSGTRLTVV.

This clone was seen just once. This chain joins TRBV27 and TRBJ2-3; perhaps TRBD2 as D (6 bases). The CDR3 covers 16 residues. The V gene's germline CDR1 is MNHEY and CDR2 SMNVEV (reference sequence). V lost 0 bases and J 1 base, leaving 11 bases between the germline ends. The DNA of the CDR3 is TGTGCCAGCAGTTTATCGGTCGGGGAGGGCACAGATACGCAGTATTTT. It encodes CASSLSVGEGTDTQYF.

This chain connects TRBV5-1 to TRBJ2-3, with D tentatively TRBD1 or TRBD2 (6 bases each). CDR1 SGHRS and CDR2 YFSETQ come from the germline V gene. The CDR3 length is 15 residues. V lost 2 bases, J lost 4 bases, and 14 bases lay in between. The CDR3 spells CASSLIGGRADTQYF. In DNA, the CDR3 is TGCGCCAGCAGCTTAATCGGGGGCCGGGCAGATACGCAGTATTTT.

This chain uses TRBV6-6 with TRBJ1-2; D not certain. The V and J ends lost 4 bases and 6 bases respectively, with 15 bases between them. The CDR3 has 14 amino acids. The germline gives CDR1 MNHNY, CDR2 SVGAGI (reference sequence). CDR3 nucleotides: TGTGCCAGCAGTTTCTCTAGGGAGGAGGATGGCTACACCTTC. Translated: CASSFSREEDGYTF.

The V gene is TRBV18, the J gene TRBJ2-6; 10 bases match TRBD2. Germline loops: CDR1 KGHSH, CDR2 LQKENI. This CDR3 has 19 amino acids. With 0 bases clipped from V and 0 bases from J, the junction kept 5 bases outside the gene matches. CDR3 loop: CASSPPTSGFTSGANVLTF. CDR3 coding DNA: TGTGCCAGCTCACCACCGACTAGCGGGTTCACCTCTGGGGCCAACGTCCTGACTTTC.

A few counts support this clone. This rearrangement joins TRBV11-1 to TRBJ1-1; D uncertain. In germline, CDR1 is SGHAT, CDR2 FQDESV (reference sequence). The V gene lost 0 bases and the J gene lost 6 bases, with 11 bases spanning the gap. The CDR3 contains 14 residues. In DNA form, the CDR3 reads TGTGCCAGCAGCTTAGCGCGAAGAGGAGCTGAAGCTTTCTTT. Its translation: CASSLARRGAEAFF.

This clone was seen more than once but under ten times. The rearrangement links TRBV19 to TRBJ2-1; 15 nucleotides agree with TRBD2. Germline V gene lookup returns CDR1 LNHDA and CDR2 SQIVND (reference sequence). V gave up 5 bases and J gave up 7 bases; unmatched junction bases: 6. This CDR3 is built from 16 residues. The CDR3 region has the DNA TGTGCCAGTAGTGCCTGGACTAGCGGGAGGGGTAATGAGCAGTTCTTC. Amino acids: CASSAWTSGRGNEQFF.

Regarding this clone: Additional DNA sequences in this sample encode the identical CDR3. CDR3 DNA sequence: TGTGCCAGCAGTTTCGGGACTAGCGGGACCTACGAGCAGTACTTC. Translating it yields CASSFGTSGTYEQYF. V and J are TRBV27 and TRBJ2-7; 13 positions match TRBD2. This CDR3 is 15 amino acids long. The germline gives CDR1 MNHEY, CDR2 SMNVEV (reference sequence). With 3 bases clipped from V and 2 bases from J, the junction kept 1 base outside the gene matches.

The CDR3 DNA is TGTGCCAGCTCACCACCGATAGGTCAAGGTGCTGGGGCCAACGTCCTGACTTTC. Amino acid sequence: CASSPPIGQGAGANVLTF. The chain uses TRBV18 and TRBJ2-6; D is uncertain. This CDR3 spans 18 amino acids. CDR1 and CDR2 (germline): KGHSH, LQKENI. The V end was cut by 0 bases, the J end by 2 bases, with 14 bases between. The full variable domain, its missing parts supplied by reference TRBV18 and TRBJ2-6, is NAGVMQNPRHLVRRRGQEARLRCSPMKGHSHVYWYRQLPEEGLKFMVYLQKENIIDESGMPKERFSAEFPKEGPSILRIQQVVRGDSAAYFCASSPPIGQGAGANVLTFGAGSRLTVL.

The gene calls are TRBV29-1 and TRBJ2-7; 9 positions match TRBD1. The CDR3 length is 16 residues. Germline values: CDR1 SQVTM, CDR2 ANQGSEA. V dropped 3 bases and J dropped 3; count of bases not matched to a gene: 12. The CDR3 DNA follows: TGCAGCGTTGACGGGCTTCCGGGACAGGGAGACTACGAGCAGTACTTC. Amino acids: CSVDGLPGQGDYEQYF.

The gene calls are TRBV19 and TRBJ1-1, with TRBD1 matching over 7 bases. The V and J ends lost 6 bases and 4 bases, in that order; junction bases with no gene match: 5. Germline values: CDR1 LNHDA, CDR2 SQIVND (reference sequence). CDR3 size: 13 residues. The chain's CDR3 is CASRGGSATEAFF. The CDR3 nucleotides read TGTGCCAGTAGAGGGGGCAGTGCCACTGAAGCTTTCTTT.

The chain carries TRBV5-1 and TRBJ1-2; 10 nucleotides line up with TRBD1. The V gene's germline CDR1 is SGHRS and CDR2 YFSETQ. CDR3 length: 14 residues. V lost 3 bases, J lost 8 bases, and 7 bases stayed unmatched. The CDR3 nucleotides are TGCGCCAGCAGCTGGGGACAGGGGAAAGGCGGCTACACCTTC. Protein: CASSWGQGKGGYTF.

The chain links TRBV5-1 to TRBJ2-1; weak D call: TRBD2 (6 bases). V lost 4 bases and J 5 bases, leaving 10 bases between the germline ends. Germline V gene data show CDR1 as SGHRS and CDR2 as YFSETQ. This CDR3 region has 13 residues. The CDR3 here is CASSGGFDNEQFF. The CDR3 bases are TGCGCCAGCAGCGGAGGGTTCGACAATGAGCAGTTCTTC. The complete variable domain, with remaining parts taken from reference TRBV5-1 and TRBJ2-1, reads KAGVTQTPRYLIKTRGQQVTLSCSPISGHRSVSWYQQTPGQGLQFLFEYFSETQRNKGNFPGRFSGRQFSNSRSEMNVSTLELGDSALYLCASSGGFDNEQFFGPGTRLTVL.

The chain uses TRBV6-5 and TRBJ1-4; a weak D match, TRBD1 (6 bases). Germline loops: CDR1 MNHEY, CDR2 SVGAGI. Between the trimmed V and J ends, which lost 11 bases and 5 bases, there was a span of 15 bases. The CDR3 is 13 amino acids. CDR3 bases: TGTGCCTCACAGGGCCTCTCGAATGAAAAACTGTTTTTT. This codes for CASQGLSNEKLFF.

The rearrangement uses TRBV27 and TRBJ2-7, with unresolved D. Trimming stripped 4 bases from V and 1 base from J, with 8 bases between. This CDR3 is built from 13 residues. The germline CDR1 and CDR2 sequences are MNHEY and SMNVEV (reference sequence). This CDR3 is CASSSGPSYEQYF. In DNA, the CDR3 is TGTGCCAGCAGTTCCGGGCCTTCCTACGAGCAGTACTTC.

The rearrangement joins TRBV15 to TRBJ2-3; 9 bases match TRBD2. V was clipped by 4 bases and J by 2 bases; unmatched bases: 7. From germline, CDR1 is LNHNV and CDR2 YYDKDF (reference sequence). There are 16 residues in the CDR3. The CDR3 DNA sequence: TGTGCCACCAGCAAAGAACTAGCGGGTCTCACAGATACGCAGTATTTT. Protein sequence: CATSKELAGLTDTQYF.

The V and J genes are TRBV27 and TRBJ2-3, with D perhaps assigned TRBD1 or TRBD2 (6 bases each). The CDR3 has 15 residues. Germline CDR1 is MNHEY and CDR2 is SMNVEV (reference sequence). The germline V and J ends were trimmed by 1 base and 2 bases, with 10 bases remaining between them. The CDR3 sequence is CASSLLGGYTDTQYF. In nucleotides, the CDR3 is TGTGCCAGCAGTTTATTGGGGGGCTACACAGATACGCAGTATTTT.

About this clone: A read error may produce the germline difference seen at one junction end. This chain joins TRBV4-1 and TRBJ2-5; TRBD2 matches 8 bases. In germline, CDR1 is MGHRA, CDR2 YSYEKL. The CDR3 totals 13 residues. Here the CDR3 DNA reads TGCGCCAGCAGCCAAGATGCCGCGGGAGGCCCCAACTTC. This translates into CASSQDAAGGPNF.

The chain carries TRBV10-2 and TRBJ2-7, with 10 bases fitting TRBD2. CDR1 and CDR2 from the germline V gene are WSHSY and SAAADI. Losses at the gene ends were 2 bases for V and 6 bases for J; bases not matched to a gene: 7. The CDR3 covers 15 residues. As DNA, the CDR3 is TGCGCCAGCAGTGAGGTCGCTAGCGGGAGTCCCGAGCAGTACTTC. It translates to CASSEVASGSPEQYF.

The rearrangement links TRBV19 to TRBJ1-2; perhaps TRBD1 as D (5 bases). CDR1 and CDR2 from the germline V gene are LNHDA and SQIVND (reference sequence). There are 15 residues in the CDR3. Trimming took off 6 bases at V and 7 bases at J, with 21 bases between the two ends. The CDR3 protein is CASSGTGRRLVGYTF. The DNA for the CDR3 is TGTGCCAGTAGCGGGACCGGTAGACGGTTGGTTGGCTACACCTTC.

The J gene is TRBJ2-7, the V gene TRBV19, with 7 bases fitting TRBD1. The junction had 6 bases not matched to a gene; V was cut back by 5 bases and J by 2 bases. This CDR3 is 14 amino acids long. CDR1 is LNHDA, CDR2 SQIVND, per germline (reference sequence). The CDR3 coding sequence is TGTGCCAGTAGTCCCGCCGGGACAGCCTACGAGCAGTACTTC. Amino acids: CASSPAGTAYEQYF.